Detailed here is one T cell receptor (beta chain). This sample was included in a study of blood T cell repertoires in COVID-19. The wider study: PBMCs, B-cell-depleted T cells, or T cells were the source of the cDNA or gDNA that made up the material.

Individuals drawn from about 26 US areas were about 18 to 89 years old. Cohorts were determined from participant-reported clinical history. During the 2 weeks before they entered the study, exposed participants had met someone with a PCR-confirmed or clinician-diagnosed COVID-19 case. Produced via immunoSEQ multiplex PCR; TCRdb's table is partial and in-frame only. The sample includes more than 110,000 clones, 84% of them seen just once. The length of the CDR3 is 15 residues. V was trimmed by 6 bases and J by 5 bases, leaving 19 bases between them. Germline-derived CDR1 and CDR2 are LNHDA and SQIVND (reference sequence).

The chain employs TRBV19 and TRBJ2-5; D may be TRBD1 (6 bases). This receptor was taken from a woman aged 18-30 years who had been exposed to COVID-19. Sample: PBMCs or T cells enriched from blood (not recorded which). The CDR3: CASSLVAGRGETQYF. In DNA form, the CDR3 reads TGTGCCAGTAGCCTAGTCGCCGGCAGGGGTGAGACCCAGTACTTC.